This T cell receptor (beta chain) originates from a study of PD-L1 blockade in urothelial cancer. About the study: Blood samples contained a median 141,255 T cells.

CDR3 size: 14 residues. The ends were cut back, 2 bases at V and 1 base at J, with 9 bases in the middle. Germline assignment: CDR1 SGHVS and CDR2 FQNEAQ. Only in-frame clones appear in the TCRdb table, and some are missing; sequencing was by immunoSEQ multiplex PCR. Found here are 72,000 or so clones, roughly 90% of them singletons; the top ten hold 10% to 12%. Specified time point: peripheral blood 6 weeks after treatment start. The origin of this receptor is a man in his sixties with urothelial cancer. The input for sequencing was PBMCs, taken around atezolizumab (anti-PD-L1) treatment. The chain uses TRBV7-8 and TRBJ2-7, with D unresolved. The CDR3 nucleotides are TGTGCCAGCAGCTTAATACGGTCTTCCTACGAGCAGTACTTC. It yields the protein CASSLIRSSYEQYF.